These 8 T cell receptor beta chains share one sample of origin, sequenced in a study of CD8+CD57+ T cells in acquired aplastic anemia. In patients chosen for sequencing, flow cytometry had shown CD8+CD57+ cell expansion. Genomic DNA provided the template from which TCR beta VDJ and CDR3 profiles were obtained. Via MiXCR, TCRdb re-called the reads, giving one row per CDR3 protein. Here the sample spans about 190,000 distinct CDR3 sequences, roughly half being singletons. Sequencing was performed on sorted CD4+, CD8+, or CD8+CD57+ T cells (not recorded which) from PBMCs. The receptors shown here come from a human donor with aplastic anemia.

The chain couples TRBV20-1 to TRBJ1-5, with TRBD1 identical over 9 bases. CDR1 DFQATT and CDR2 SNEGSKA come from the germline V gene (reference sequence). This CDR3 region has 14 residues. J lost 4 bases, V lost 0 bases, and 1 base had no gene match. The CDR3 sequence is CSARDGQGNQPQHF. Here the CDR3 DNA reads TGCAGTGCTAGAGACGGACAGGGGAATCAGCCCCAGCATTTT.

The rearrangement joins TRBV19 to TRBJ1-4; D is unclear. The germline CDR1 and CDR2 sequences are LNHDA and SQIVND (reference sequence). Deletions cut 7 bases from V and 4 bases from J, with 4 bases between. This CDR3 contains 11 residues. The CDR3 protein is CASTDNEKLFF. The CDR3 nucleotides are TGTGCCAGTACCGATAATGAAAAACTGTTTTTT.

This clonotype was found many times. The CDR3 loop is CSARDEAKNIQYF. The DNA for the CDR3 is TGCAGTGCTCGGGACGAGGCCAAAAACATTCAGTACTTC. The chain is built from TRBV20-1 and TRBJ2-4; D might be TRBD1 or TRBD2, each matching 5 bases. Germline assignment: CDR1 DFQATT and CDR2 SNEGSKA (reference sequence). V lost 5 bases and J 1 base, leaving 9 bases between the germline ends. The CDR3 contains 13 residues.

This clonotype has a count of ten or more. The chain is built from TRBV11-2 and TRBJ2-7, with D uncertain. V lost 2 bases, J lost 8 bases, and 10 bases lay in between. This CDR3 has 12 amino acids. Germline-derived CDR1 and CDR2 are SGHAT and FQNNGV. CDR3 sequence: CASSLPYDKQYF. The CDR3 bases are TGTGCCAGCAGCTTACCCTACGACAAGCAGTACTTC.

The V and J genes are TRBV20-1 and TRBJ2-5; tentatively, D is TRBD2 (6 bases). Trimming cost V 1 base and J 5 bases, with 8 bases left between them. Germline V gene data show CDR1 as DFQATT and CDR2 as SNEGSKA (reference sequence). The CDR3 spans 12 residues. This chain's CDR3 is CSARVLAETQYF. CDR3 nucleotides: TGCAGTGCTAGAGTTCTAGCGGAGACCCAGTACTTC.

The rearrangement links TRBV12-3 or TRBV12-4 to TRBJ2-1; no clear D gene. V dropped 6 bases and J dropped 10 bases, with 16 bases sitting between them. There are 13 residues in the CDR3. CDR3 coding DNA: TGTGCCAGCAGCGAACGGACCGGCCAAGAGCAGTTCTTC. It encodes CASSERTGQEQFF.

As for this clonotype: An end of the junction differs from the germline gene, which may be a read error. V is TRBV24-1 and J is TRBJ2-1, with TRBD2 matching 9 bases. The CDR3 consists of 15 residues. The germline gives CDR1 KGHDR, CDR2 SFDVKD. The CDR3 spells CATSPGGRGYDEQFF. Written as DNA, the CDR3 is TGTGCCACCAGTCCAGGCGGGAGGGGATACGATGAGCAGTTTTTC.

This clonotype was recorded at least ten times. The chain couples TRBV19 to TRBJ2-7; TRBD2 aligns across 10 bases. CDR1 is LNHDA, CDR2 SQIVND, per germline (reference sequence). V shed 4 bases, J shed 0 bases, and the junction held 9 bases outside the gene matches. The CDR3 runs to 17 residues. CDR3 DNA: TGTGCCAGTAGTACCCCTGGGGCTAGCGGGGGCTCCTACGAGCAGTACTTC. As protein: CASSTPGASGGSYEQYF.